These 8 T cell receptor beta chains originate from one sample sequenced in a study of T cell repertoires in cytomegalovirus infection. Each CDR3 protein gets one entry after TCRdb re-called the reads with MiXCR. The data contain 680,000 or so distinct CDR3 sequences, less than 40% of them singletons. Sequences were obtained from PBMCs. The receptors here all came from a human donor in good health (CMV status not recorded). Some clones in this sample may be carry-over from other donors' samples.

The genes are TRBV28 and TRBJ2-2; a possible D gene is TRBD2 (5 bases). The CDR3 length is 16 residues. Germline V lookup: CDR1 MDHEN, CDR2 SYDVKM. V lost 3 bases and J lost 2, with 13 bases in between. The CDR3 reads CASSFRSGYNTGELFF. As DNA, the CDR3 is TGTGCCAGCAGTTTTAGAAGCGGATATAACACCGGGGAGCTGTTTTTT.

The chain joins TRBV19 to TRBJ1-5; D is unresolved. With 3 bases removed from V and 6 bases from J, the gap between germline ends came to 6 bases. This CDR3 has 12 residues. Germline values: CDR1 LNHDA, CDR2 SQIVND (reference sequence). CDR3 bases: TGTGCCAGTAGTATGAGGTCTCAGCCCCAGCATTTT. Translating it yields CASSMRSQPQHF.

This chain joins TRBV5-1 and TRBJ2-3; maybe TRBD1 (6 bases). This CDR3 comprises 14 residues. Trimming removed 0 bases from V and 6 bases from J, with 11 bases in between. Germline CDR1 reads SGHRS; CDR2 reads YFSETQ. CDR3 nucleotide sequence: TGCGCCAGCAGCTTGGACCAGCAGGGGGATACGCAGTATTTT. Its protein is CASSLDQQGDTQYF.

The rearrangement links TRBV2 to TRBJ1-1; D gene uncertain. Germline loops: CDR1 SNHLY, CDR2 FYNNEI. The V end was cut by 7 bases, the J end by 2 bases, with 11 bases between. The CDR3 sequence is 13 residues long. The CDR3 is CASTPFTNTEAFF. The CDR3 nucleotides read TGTGCCAGCACCCCTTTTACAAACACTGAAGCTTTCTTT.

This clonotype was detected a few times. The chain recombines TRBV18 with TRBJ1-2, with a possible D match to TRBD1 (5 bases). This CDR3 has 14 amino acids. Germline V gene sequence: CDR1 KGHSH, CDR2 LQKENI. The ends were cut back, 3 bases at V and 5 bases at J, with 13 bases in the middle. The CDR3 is CASSPAGTEYGYTF. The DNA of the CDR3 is TGTGCCAGCTCACCGGCCGGGACCGAGTATGGCTACACCTTC.

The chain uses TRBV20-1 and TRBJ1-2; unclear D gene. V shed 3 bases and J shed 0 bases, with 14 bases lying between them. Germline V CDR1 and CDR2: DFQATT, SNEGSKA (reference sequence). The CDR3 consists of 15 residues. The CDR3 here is CSASSAAASNYGYTF. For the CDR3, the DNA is TGCAGTGCTAGTTCCGCGGCAGCTTCTAACTATGGCTACACCTTC.

The CDR3 DNA sequence: TGTGCCAGTAGTACCAAGGGACTAGCGGACTACGAGCAGTACTTC. This translates into CASSTKGLADYEQYF. The rearrangement links TRBV19 to TRBJ2-7, with 11 bases lining up with TRBD2. Trimming cost V 4 bases and J 3 bases; bases outside gene matches: 5. This CDR3 spans 15 amino acids. Germline V gene data show CDR1 as LNHDA and CDR2 as SQIVND (reference sequence).

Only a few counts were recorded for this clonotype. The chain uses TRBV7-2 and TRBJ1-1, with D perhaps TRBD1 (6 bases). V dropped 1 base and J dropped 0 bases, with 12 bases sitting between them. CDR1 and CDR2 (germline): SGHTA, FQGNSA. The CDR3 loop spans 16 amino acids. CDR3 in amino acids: CASSLGSRGLNTEAFF. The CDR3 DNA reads TGTGCCAGCAGCTTAGGGTCCCGGGGGCTGAACACTGAAGCTTTCTTT.